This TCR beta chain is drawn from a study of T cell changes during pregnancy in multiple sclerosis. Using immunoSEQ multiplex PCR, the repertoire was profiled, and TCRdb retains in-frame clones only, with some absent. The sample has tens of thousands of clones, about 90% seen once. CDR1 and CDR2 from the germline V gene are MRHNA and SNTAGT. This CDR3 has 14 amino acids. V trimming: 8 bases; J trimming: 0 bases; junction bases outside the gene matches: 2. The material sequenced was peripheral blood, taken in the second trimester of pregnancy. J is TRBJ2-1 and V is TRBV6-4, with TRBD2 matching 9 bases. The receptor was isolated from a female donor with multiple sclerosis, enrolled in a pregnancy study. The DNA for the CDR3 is TGTGCCAGCCGAGCGGGGGGCTCCTACAATGAGCAGTTCTTC. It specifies CASRAGGSYNEQFF.